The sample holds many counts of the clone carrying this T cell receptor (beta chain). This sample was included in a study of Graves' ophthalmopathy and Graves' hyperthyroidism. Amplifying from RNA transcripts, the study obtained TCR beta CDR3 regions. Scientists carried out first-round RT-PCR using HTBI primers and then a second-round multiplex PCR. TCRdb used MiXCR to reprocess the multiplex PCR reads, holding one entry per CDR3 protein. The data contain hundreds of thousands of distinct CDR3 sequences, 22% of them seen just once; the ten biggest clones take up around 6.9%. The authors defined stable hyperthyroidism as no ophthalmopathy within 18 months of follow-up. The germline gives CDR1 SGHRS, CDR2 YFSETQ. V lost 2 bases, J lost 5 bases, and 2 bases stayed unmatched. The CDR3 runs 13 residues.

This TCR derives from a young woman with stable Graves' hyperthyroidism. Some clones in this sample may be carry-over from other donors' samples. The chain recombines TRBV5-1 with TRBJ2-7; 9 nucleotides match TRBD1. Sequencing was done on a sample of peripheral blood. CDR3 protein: CASSLGQGNEQYF. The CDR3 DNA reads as TGCGCCAGCAGCTTAGGACAGGGGAACGAGCAGTACTTC.